The rows below give T cell receptor beta chains drawn from one sample of a study of T-cell memory formation after mild COVID-19. Each CDR3 protein is one row after TCRdb ran MiXCR on the 5' RACE reads. This sample has 250,000 or so distinct CDR3 sequences; 18% occur once, and the top ten carry around 23%. Sequenced sample: PBMCs or a T cell subset sorted from them (not recorded which). These receptors originate from a man between 18 and 35 years old who had mild COVID-19 (a few samples of this study predate the infection). Cell type and time point are not known. The CDR3 runs from the conserved cysteine through the conserved F or W. The D gene is left open where the match is weak. The size field is filled for only some rows; it gives once, few, many or a size class.

cdr3_aa	cdr3_nt	d_call	j_call	v_call	clone_size	cdr3_length
CASSWGGFDSPLHF	TGTGCCAGCAGCTGGGGGGGGTTTGATTCACCCCTCCACTTT	.	TRBJ1-6	TRBV7-2	.	14
CASSPQPDTFYGYTF	TGTGCCAGCAGCCCACAACCGGACACTTTCTATGGCTACACCTTC	.	TRBJ1-2	TRBV7-3	once	15
CASGRTGTGPNTIYF	TGTGCCAGCGGCCGTACCGGGACAGGGCCCAACACCATATATTTT	TRBD1	TRBJ1-3	TRBV7-2	many	15
CASSYLGLGEKLFF	TGTGCCAGCAGCTACCTGGGGTTGGGAGAAAAACTGTTTTTT	.	TRBJ1-4	TRBV11-2	.	14
CASSRLAGGLSSYNEQFF	TGTGCCAGCAGTCGACTAGCGGGGGGCCTCAGCTCCTACAATGAGCAGTTCTTC	TRBD2	TRBJ2-1	TRBV12-3/TRBV12-4	.	18
CASSLEASGLRQETQYF	TGCGCCAGCAGCTTGGAGGCGTCGGGACTTCGTCAAGAGACCCAGTACTTC	.	TRBJ2-5	TRBV5-1	.	17
CASSSRTGSEQYF	TGTGCCAGCAGCTCACGTACTGGGTCCGAGCAGTACTTC	.	TRBJ2-7	TRBV11-1	.	13
CASSLATYQPQHF	TGTGCCAGCAGCTTGGCCACCTATCAGCCCCAGCATTTT	.	TRBJ1-5	TRBV7-2	.	13
CASSASRTSGSTGELFF	TGTGCCAGCAGCGCTTCCCGGACTAGCGGATCCACCGGGGAGCTGTTTTTT	TRBD2	TRBJ2-2	TRBV5-8	few	17
CASSPSGVRTDTQYF	TGTGCCAGCAGTCCTAGCGGGGTGCGCACAGATACGCAGTATTTT	TRBD2	TRBJ2-3	TRBV5-4	.	15
CASSQVPGVDNQPQHF	TGCGCCAGCAGCCAAGTACCGGGGGTCGATAATCAGCCCCAGCATTTT	.	TRBJ1-5	TRBV4-1	few	16
CASSPQFGGFITQYF	TGTGCCAGCAGCCCGCAATTTGGTGGGTTTATCACCCAGTACTTC	.	TRBJ2-5	TRBV7-3	few	15
CASSQGASGGLETQYF	TGCGCCAGCAGCCAAGGGGCTAGCGGGGGGTTGGAGACCCAGTACTTC	TRBD2	TRBJ2-5	TRBV4-3	.	16
CASTLEMAGRAFF	TGTGCCAGCACCCTCGAGATGGCAGGGCGGGCTTTCTTT	.	TRBJ1-1	TRBV28	.	13
CASSPRTRNEQFF	TGTGCCAGCAGCCCCAGGACTAGAAATGAGCAGTTCTTC	TRBD2	TRBJ2-1	TRBV7-6	few	13